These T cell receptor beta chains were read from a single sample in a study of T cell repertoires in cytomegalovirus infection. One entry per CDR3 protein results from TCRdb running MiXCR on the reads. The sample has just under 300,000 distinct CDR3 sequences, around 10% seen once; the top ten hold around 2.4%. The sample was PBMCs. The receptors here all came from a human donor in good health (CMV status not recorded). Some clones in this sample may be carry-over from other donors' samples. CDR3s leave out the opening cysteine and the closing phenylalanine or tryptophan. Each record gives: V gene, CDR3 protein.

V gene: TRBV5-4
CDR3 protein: AIRPGQGSSFPRTDTQY

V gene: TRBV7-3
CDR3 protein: ASSPEGGVVYGYT

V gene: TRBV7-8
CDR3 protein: ASSTLTRTSYEQY

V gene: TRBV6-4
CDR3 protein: ASSKTGYTEAF

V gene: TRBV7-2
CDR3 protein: ASSLAGGDYGYT

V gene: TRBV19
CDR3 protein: ASSRSGSSYNEQV

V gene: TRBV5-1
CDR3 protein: ASTRQGWAEAF

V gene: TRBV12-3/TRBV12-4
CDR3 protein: ASSPLSHDGYT

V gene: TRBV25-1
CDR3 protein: ASSPSDRPPEAF

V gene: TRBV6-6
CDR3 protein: ASSYSGPGGVYNEQF

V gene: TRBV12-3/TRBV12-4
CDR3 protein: ASSFGLDTAEYSNQPQH

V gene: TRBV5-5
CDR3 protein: ASSNGDRSTDTQY

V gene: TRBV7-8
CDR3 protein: ASSITGQSYGYT

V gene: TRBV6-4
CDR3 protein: ASSDSTTAVLF

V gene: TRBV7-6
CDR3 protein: ASSSTGRGNTEAF

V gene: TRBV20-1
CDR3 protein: SARGGPDRIVSTYEQY

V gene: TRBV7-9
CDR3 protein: ASSHLTGVYT

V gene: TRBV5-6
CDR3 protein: ASNSLDRMNTEAF

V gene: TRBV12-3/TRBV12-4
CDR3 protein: ASSLSGRADTQY

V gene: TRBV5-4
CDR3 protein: ASSLLSSAYNEQF

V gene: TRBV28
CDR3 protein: ASSPGTVSQF

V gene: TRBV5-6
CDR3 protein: ASSDMGRGEAF

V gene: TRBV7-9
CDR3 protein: ASSQRRTGNNSPLH

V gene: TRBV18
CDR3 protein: ASSPETDTQY

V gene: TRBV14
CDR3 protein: ASSQIDKDYGYT

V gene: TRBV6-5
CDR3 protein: ASSYPPTTGVNTEAF

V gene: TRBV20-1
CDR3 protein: SARRQLLNTEAF

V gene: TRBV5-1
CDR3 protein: ASSRDRGDSGANVLT

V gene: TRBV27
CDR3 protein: ASTDRGPFVEQF

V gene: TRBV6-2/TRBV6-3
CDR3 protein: ASSPKNTEAF

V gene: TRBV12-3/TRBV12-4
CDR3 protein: ASSSARQRGIGTQY

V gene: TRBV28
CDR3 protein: ASSLSPAKGGYT

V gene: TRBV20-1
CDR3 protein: SAPVQGNENSPLH

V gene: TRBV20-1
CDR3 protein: SARDREQLPHYGYT

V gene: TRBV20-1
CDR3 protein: SARTVPGADTQY

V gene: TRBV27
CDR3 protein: ASSREGQGYNEQF

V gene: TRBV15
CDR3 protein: ATSTLGGGGQF

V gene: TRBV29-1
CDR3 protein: SVETGEGSYEQY

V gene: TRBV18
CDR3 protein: ASSPPNHSLEAF

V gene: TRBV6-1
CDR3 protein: ASSQRLAGEETQY

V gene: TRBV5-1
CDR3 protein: ASSFLGEASTDTQY

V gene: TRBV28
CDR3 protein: ASSFRGNSYNSPLH

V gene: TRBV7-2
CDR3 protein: ASSSRQALRETQY

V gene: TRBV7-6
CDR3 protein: ASSLGGGMGSPLH

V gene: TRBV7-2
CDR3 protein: ASSLVSGGNSYEQY

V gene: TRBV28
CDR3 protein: ASSSRTGGAPLNSPLH

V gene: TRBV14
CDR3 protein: ASSLQGFQY

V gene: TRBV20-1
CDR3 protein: SASWGRGREQY

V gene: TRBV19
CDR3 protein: ASTPGTGFGTGELF

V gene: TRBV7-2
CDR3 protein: ASSLVGTGANVLT